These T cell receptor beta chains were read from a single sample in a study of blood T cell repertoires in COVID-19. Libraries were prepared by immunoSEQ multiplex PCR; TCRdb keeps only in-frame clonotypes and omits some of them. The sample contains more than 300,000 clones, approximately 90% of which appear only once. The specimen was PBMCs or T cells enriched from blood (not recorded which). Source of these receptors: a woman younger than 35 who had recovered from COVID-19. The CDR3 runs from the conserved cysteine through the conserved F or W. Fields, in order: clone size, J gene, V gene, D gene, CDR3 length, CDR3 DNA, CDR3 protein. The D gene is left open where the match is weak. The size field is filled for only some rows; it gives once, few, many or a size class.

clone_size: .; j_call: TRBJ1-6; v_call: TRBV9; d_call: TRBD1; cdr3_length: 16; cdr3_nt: TGTGCCAGCAGCGCAGGATTGGGACAGGGAAATTCACCCCTCCACTTT; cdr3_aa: CASSAGLGQGNSPLHF
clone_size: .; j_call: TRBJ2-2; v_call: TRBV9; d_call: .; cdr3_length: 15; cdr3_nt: TGTGCCAGCAGCGTAGACGGACATCGAACAGGGGAGCTGTTTTTT; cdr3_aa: CASSVDGHRTGELFF
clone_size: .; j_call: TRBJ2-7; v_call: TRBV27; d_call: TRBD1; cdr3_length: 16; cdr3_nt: TGTGCCAGCAGTTTGGAGGGGACAGGAGACTTCTACGAGCAGTACTTC; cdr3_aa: CASSLEGTGDFYEQYF
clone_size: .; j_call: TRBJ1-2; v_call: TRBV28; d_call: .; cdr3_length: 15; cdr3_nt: TGTGCCAGCAGGGTACAGGGTCCCGCCAACTATGGCTACACCTTC; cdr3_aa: CASRVQGPANYGYTF
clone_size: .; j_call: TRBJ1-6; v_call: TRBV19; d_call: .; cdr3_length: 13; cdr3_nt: TGTGCCAGTGGACAGCAAAATAATTCACCCCTCCACTTT; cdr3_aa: CASGQQNNSPLHF
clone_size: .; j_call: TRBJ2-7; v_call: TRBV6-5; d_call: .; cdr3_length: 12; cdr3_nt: TGTGCCAGCAGGAGTGGCTCTAGGGAGCAGTACTTC; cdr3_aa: CASRSGSREQYF
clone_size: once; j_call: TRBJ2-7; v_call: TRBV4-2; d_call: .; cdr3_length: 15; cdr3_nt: TGTGCCAGCAGCCAAGATGGGGGAGGCACCTACGAGCAGTACTTC; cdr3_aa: CASSQDGGGTYEQYF
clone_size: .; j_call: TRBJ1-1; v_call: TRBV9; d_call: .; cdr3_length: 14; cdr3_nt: TGTGCCAGCAGCGTAGTTGACATGAACACTGAAGCTTTCTTT; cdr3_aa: CASSVVDMNTEAFF
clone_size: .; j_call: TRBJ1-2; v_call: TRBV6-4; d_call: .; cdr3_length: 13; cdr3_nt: TGTGCCAGCAGGAAGGGGTTTAACTATGGCTACACCTTC; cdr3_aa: CASRKGFNYGYTF
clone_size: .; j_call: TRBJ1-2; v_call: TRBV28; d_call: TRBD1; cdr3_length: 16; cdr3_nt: TGTGCCAGCAGTTCCAAGACAGGGGGCCTAAACTATGGCTACACCTTC; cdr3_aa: CASSSKTGGLNYGYTF
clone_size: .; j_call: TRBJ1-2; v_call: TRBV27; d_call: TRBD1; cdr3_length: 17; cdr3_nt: TGTGCCAGCAGTCCAACGGGACAGGGAAAAGTTAGCTATGGCTACACCTTC; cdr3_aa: CASSPTGQGKVSYGYTF
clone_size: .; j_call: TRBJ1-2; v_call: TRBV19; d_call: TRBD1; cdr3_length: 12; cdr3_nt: TGTGCCAGTAGTTCACAGGGGCCTGGCTACACCTTC; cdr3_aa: CASSSQGPGYTF
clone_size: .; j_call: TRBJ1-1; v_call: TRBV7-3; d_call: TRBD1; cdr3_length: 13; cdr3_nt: TGTGCCAGCAGCGTTCAGGGGGACACTGAAGCTTTCTTT; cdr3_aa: CASSVQGDTEAFF
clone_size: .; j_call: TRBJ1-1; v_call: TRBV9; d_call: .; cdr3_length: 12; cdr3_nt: TGTGCCAGCAGCGATGGGGCCCCTGAAGCTTTCTTT; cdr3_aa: CASSDGAPEAFF
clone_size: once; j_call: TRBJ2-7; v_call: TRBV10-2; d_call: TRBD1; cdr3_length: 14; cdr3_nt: TGCGCCAGCAGGCCGGTGACAGGGTCCTACGAGCAGTACTTC; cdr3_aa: CASRPVTGSYEQYF
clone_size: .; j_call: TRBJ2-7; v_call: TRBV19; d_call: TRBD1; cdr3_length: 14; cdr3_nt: TGTGCCAGTAGTACGGGGACAGGGAGCTACGAGCAGTACTTC; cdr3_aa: CASSTGTGSYEQYF
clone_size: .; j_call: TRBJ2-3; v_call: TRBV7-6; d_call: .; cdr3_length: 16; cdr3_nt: TGTGCCAGCAGCTTAGCGCGGGACCTGGGCACAGATACGCAGTATTTT; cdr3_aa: CASSLARDLGTDTQYF
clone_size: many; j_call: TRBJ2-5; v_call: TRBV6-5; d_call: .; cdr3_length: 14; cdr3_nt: TGTGCCAGCACCAACACTAGGTCCAGAGGGACCCAGTACTTC; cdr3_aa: CASTNTRSRGTQYF
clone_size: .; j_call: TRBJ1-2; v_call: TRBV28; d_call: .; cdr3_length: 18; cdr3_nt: TGTGCCAGCAGTTTATGGTTCAGGTTATCGAGAACGAACTATGGCTACACCTTC; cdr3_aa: CASSLWFRLSRTNYGYTF
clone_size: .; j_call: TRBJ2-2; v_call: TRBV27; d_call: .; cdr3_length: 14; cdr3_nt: TGTGCCAGCAGGGCTAGCTGGAACACCGGGGAGCTGTTTTTT; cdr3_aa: CASRASWNTGELFF
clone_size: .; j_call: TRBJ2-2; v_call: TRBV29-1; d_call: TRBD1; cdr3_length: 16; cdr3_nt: TGCAGCGTTGATACTGGGTACAGGGGGATCACCGGGGAGCTGTTTTTT; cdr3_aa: CSVDTGYRGITGELFF
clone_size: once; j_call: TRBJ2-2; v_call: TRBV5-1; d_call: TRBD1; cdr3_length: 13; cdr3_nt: TGCGCCAGCAAGACAGGGGGCACCGGGGAGCTGTTTTTT; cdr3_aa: CASKTGGTGELFF
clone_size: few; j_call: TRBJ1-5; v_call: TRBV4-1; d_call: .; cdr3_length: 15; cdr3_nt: TGCGCCAGCAGCCAAGGACGACAGATCAATCAGCCCCAGCATTTT; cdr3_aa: CASSQGRQINQPQHF
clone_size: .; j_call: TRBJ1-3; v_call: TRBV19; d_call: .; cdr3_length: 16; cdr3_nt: TGTGCCAGTAGCTTCACAGACGGATGGACTGGAAACACCATATATTTT; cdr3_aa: CASSFTDGWTGNTIYF
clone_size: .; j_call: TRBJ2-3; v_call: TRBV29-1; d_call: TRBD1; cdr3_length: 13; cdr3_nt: TGCAGCGTTTTGACAGGGTTCATGGATACGCAGTATTTT; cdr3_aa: CSVLTGFMDTQYF
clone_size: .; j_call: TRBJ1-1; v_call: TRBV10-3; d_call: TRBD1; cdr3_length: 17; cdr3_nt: TGTGCCATCAGTGAACCGGGACAGAGTCACATGAACACTGAAGCTTTCTTT; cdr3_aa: CAISEPGQSHMNTEAFF
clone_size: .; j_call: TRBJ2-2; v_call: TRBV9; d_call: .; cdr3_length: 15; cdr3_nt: TGTGCCAGCAGCGGGACAGAAGGGATTACCGGGGAGCTGTTTTTT; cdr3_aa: CASSGTEGITGELFF
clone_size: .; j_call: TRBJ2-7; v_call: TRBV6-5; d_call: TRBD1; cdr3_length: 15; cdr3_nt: TGTGCCAGCAGTTCCCCCGGGACAGGGATCTACGAGCAGTACTTC; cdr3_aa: CASSSPGTGIYEQYF
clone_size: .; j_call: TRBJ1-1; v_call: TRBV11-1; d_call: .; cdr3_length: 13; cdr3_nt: TGTGCCAGCAGCTTATCCTGGGCCACTGAAGCTTTCTTT; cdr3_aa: CASSLSWATEAFF
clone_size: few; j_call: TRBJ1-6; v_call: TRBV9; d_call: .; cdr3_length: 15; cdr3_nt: TGTGCCAGCAGACAGGGCTTTTCCAATAATTCACCCCTCCACTTT; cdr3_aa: CASRQGFSNNSPLHF
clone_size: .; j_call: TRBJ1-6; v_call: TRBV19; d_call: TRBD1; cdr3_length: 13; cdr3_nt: TGTGCCAGTAGAGGACAGGGGTATTCACCCCTCCACTTT; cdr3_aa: CASRGQGYSPLHF
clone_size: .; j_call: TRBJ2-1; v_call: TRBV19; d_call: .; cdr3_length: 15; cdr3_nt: TGTGCCAGTAGTATAGTGGGGACATCGTACAATGAGCAGTTCTTC; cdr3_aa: CASSIVGTSYNEQFF
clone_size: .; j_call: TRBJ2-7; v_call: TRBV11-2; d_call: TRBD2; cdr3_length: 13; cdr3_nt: TGTGCCAGCAGCCTAGCGGGATCCTACGAGCAGTACTTC; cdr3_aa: CASSLAGSYEQYF
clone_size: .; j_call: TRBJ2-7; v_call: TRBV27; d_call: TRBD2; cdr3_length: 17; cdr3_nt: TGTGCCAGCAGTTTCGCCGGTAGCGGGAGCATACCCTACGAGCAGTACTTC; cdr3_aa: CASSFAGSGSIPYEQYF
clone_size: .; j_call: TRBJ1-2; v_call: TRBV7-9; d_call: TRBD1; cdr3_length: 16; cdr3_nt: TGTGCCAGCAGCTTAGCGGCCGGACAGGGTTTCGGCGGCTACACCTTC; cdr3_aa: CASSLAAGQGFGGYTF
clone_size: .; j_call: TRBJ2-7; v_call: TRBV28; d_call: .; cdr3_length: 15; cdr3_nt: TGTGCCAGCAGTTCCTTTTCCGGTAGCTCCTACGAGCAGTACTTC; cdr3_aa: CASSSFSGSSYEQYF
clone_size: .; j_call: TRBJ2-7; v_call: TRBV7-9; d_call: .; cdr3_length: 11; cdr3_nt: TGTGCCAGCAGCATTGCTAACGAGCAGTACTTC; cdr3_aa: CASSIANEQYF